One sample yielded the 11 T cell receptor beta chains listed below, sequenced in a study of blood T cells in healthy people across ages. Then a second PCR, running roughly 6 to 11 cycles, was carried out with a sample-barcoded 5' primer and a J-beta primer mix. TCRdb passed the 5' RACE reads through MiXCR, listing each CDR3 protein once. The data show over 600,000 distinct CDR3 sequences, with around 43% seen just once and about 32% held by the top ten. Sequencing used blood. Every receptor here comes from a man of 80 years or more in good health.

This clonotype was observed a few times. V and J are TRBV7-2 and TRBJ2-1; D gene unclear. The CDR3 consists of 13 residues. Deletions cut 5 bases from V and 3 bases from J, with 8 bases between. Germline CDR1 is SGHTA and CDR2 is FQGNSA. The CDR3 protein is CASSAQLYNEQFF. CDR3 nucleotides: TGTGCCAGCAGCGCACAGCTCTACAATGAGCAGTTCTTC.

Concerning this clonotype itself: One end of the junction does not line up with germline, which may come from a read error. This chain connects TRBV6-5 to TRBJ1-2; TRBD1 matches 9 bases. Per germline, CDR1 MNHEY and CDR2 SVGAGI. The CDR3 runs to 15 residues. The CDR3 DNA follows: TGTGCTAGCAGAGCTGACAGGGGGATCCGCAGGGGCTACACCTTC. Its translation is CASRADRGIRRGYTF.

The genes are TRBV29-1 and TRBJ2-1; D unclear. This CDR3 has 12 amino acids. The germline V and J ends were trimmed by 1 base and 12 bases, with 13 bases remaining between them. Looked up from germline, CDR1 is SQVTM and CDR2 is ANQGSEA. The CDR3 coding sequence is TGCAGCGTTGAAGGGGGTGAAGTTGCGCAGTTCTTC. It is translated as CSVEGGEVAQFF.

This clonotype was counted a few times. V gene TRBV7-9 combines with J gene TRBJ2-5; 7 bases map to TRBD2. V lost 8 bases to trimming and J lost 5 bases; unmatched junction nucleotides: 14. CDR1 SEHNR and CDR2 FQNEAQ come from the germline V gene (reference sequence). CDR3 length: 15 residues. The CDR3: CASRAPSGTAETQYF. The CDR3 nucleotides are TGTGCCAGCCGAGCGCCTAGCGGTACGGCGGAGACCCAGTACTTC.

The V call is TRBV3-1, the J call TRBJ2-2; 10 bases line up with TRBD2. CDR3 length: 17 residues. The V segment lost 6 bases and the J segment 4 bases; nucleotides outside the gene matches: 11. Germline-derived CDR1 and CDR2 are LGHDT and YNNKEL (reference sequence). DNA of the CDR3: TGTGCCAGCAGACGCACTCAAGCGGGGGGGCGCACCGGGGAGCTGTTTTTT. Translated: CASRRTQAGGRTGELFF.

This clonotype was observed a handful of times. J is TRBJ2-7 and V is TRBV4-3, with TRBD1 matching 7 bases. Germline trimming cut 0 bases from V and 4 bases from J; bases unmatched to any gene: 9. CDR1 and CDR2 (germline): LGHNA, YSLEER. This CDR3 has 16 residues. CDR3 sequence: CASSQELRDSWYEQYF. The CDR3 nucleotides are TGCGCCAGCAGCCAAGAGCTCCGGGACAGCTGGTACGAGCAGTACTTC.

The chain is built from TRBV10-3 and TRBJ1-5; tentative D call: TRBD1 (5 bases). CDR3 length: 12 amino acids. CDR1 is ENHRY and CDR2 is SYGVKD in the germline V gene. V lost 5 bases, J lost 7 bases, and 9 bases lay in between. The chain's CDR3 is CAISRRGQPQHF. The CDR3 region has the DNA TGTGCCATCAGTCGTCGGGGGCAGCCCCAGCATTTT.

The chain uses TRBV7-2 and TRBJ2-1; D is ambiguous. Trimming shortened V by 2 bases and J by 13 bases, and 15 bases separated the two germline ends. Germline CDR1 and CDR2: SGHTA and FQGNSA. This CDR3 has 13 amino acids. As DNA, the CDR3 is TGTGCCAGCAGCTTATTTCCAGAAGAGACCCAGTTCTTC. It is translated as CASSLFPEETQFF.

This sequence joins TRBV5-1 and TRBJ2-1, with a possible D match to TRBD2 (6 bases). With 2 bases removed from V and 10 bases from J, the gap between germline ends came to 13 bases. From germline, CDR1 is SGHRS and CDR2 YFSETQ. The CDR3 is made up of 13 amino acids. The CDR3 protein is CASSFREIREQFF. The DNA of the CDR3 is TGCGCCAGCAGCTTTCGGGAGATCCGGGAGCAGTTCTTC. Drawing the rest from reference TRBV5-1 and TRBJ2-1, the complete variable domain is KAGVTQTPRYLIKTRGQQVTLSCSPISGHRSVSWYQQTPGQGLQFLFEYFSETQRNKGNFPGRFSGRQFSNSRSEMNVSTLELGDSALYLCASSFREIREQFFGPGTRLTVL.

The sample holds a few counts of this clonotype. The chain links TRBV4-2 to TRBJ1-4; TRBD1 agrees at 7 bases. The J segment lost 0 bases and the V segment lost 4 bases, leaving 8 bases of the junction unmatched. CDR1 is LGHNA, CDR2 YNFKEQ, per germline. The CDR3 is 17 amino acids. The CDR3 region is CASSREQGFATNEKLFF. The CDR3, as DNA: TGTGCCAGCAGCCGGGAACAGGGGTTCGCAACTAATGAAAAACTGTTTTTT.

The genes are TRBV28 and TRBJ2-3; D is unresolved. With 5 bases removed from V and 7 bases from J, the gap between germline ends came to 19 bases. Germline V gene data show CDR1 as MDHEN and CDR2 as SYDVKM. CDR3 length: 15 amino acids. CDR3 sequence (DNA): TGTGCCAGCAGTACGCCCCAAGGGCCGGTTTATACGCAGTATTTT. It yields the protein CASSTPQGPVYTQYF.